The rows below give T cell receptor beta chains drawn from one sample of a study of post-analysis software for immune sequencing data. TCRdb re-derived calls from the PCR reads in MiXCR, one entry per CDR3 protein. The sample lists hundreds of thousands of distinct CDR3 sequences, 30% seen once, with about 0.5% in the top ten. Material: blood. Source of these receptors: a girl aged 5 to 17 with multiple sclerosis. CDR3s include the opening cysteine and the closing phenylalanine or tryptophan. D genes are given only for firm matches. The size of a clone is reported for some rows only, either as once, few or many, or as a class for expanded clones.

CDR3 DNA	CDR3 protein	clone size	V gene	J gene	D gene
TGTGCCACCAGCAGAGTAGGGCAGACCAATGAGCAGTTCTTC	CATSRVGQTNEQFF	-	TRBV15	TRBJ2-1	-
TGTGCCAGCAGCCCGTACGCCTCAACCAATGAGCAGTTCTTC	CASSPYASTNEQFF	few	TRBV4-2	TRBJ2-1	-
TGTGCCAGCAGTTTACTAGCGGGACAGACCCAGTACTTC	CASSLLAGQTQYF	many	TRBV27	TRBJ2-5	TRBD2
TGTGCCAGCTTTGGGACAGAACGAAGCCTCAGGCCACCCCTCCACTTT	CASFGTERSLRPPLHF	few	TRBV28	TRBJ1-6	TRBD1
TGCAGTGAGTCAACTAGTTGGATGGAGACCCAGTACTTC	CSESTSWMETQYF	-	TRBV20-1	TRBJ2-5	-
TGTGCCAGCAGCCTAGACGTGGGCTACGAGCAGTACTTC	CASSLDVGYEQYF	few	TRBV7-2	TRBJ2-7	-
TGTGCCAGCAGGGCTAGTGGGAGGGGGATTGCGGAGACCCAGTACTTC	CASRASGRGIAETQYF	-	TRBV12-3/TRBV12-4	TRBJ2-5	-
TGTGCCATGGGACAGATCATCGACGAGCAGTACTTC	CAMGQIIDEQYF	-	TRBV10-3	TRBJ2-7	TRBD1
TGCAGCGTTGTGCGCCAGGCCAACACTGAAGCTTTCTTT	CSVVRQANTEAFF	few	TRBV29-1	TRBJ1-1	-
TGTGCCAGCAGCTCCTATGGGCTAGCGGGAAATGAGCAGTTCTTC	CASSSYGLAGNEQFF	few	TRBV7-2	TRBJ2-1	TRBD2
TGCAGTGCTAGAATCAGGGACCCCTACGAGCAGTACTTC	CSARIRDPYEQYF	-	TRBV20-1	TRBJ2-7	-
TGCAGTGCCCCCCCCGGCACGCGGGAGAGGCGGACCGGGGAGCTGTTTTTT	CSAPPGTRERRTGELFF	few	TRBV20-1	TRBJ2-2	TRBD2
TGTGCCAGCAGCGGACGTAGGGGGGGCCCCATGAACACTGAAGCTTTCTTT	CASSGRRGGPMNTEAFF	few	TRBV9	TRBJ1-1	-
TGTGCCAGCAGTTACTCGACTAGCGGGGGGACAGACAATGAGCAGTTCTTC	CASSYSTSGGTDNEQFF	few	TRBV6-5	TRBJ2-1	TRBD2
TGCAGTGCTAGATGGGGTGTTTTAGGTTCACCCCTCCACTTT	CSARWGVLGSPLHF	-	TRBV20-1	TRBJ1-6	-
TGCAGTGCCCCAGGAACCAGCGGGGTCTACGAGCAGTACTTC	CSAPGTSGVYEQYF	few	TRBV20-1	TRBJ2-7	TRBD2
TGTGCCAGCAGCTTAGTTCTAGCGGGAATCACAGATACGCAGTATTTT	CASSLVLAGITDTQYF	-	TRBV7-2	TRBJ2-3	TRBD2
TGTGCCAGCAGACTCACAGGGGTAGAGACCCAGTACTTC	CASRLTGVETQYF	many	TRBV6-5	TRBJ2-5	TRBD1
TGTGCCAGCAGCGGGGGATCGGGAGGGACTTACAATGAGCAGTTCTTC	CASSGGSGGTYNEQFF	many	TRBV7-2	TRBJ2-1	TRBD2
TGTGCCAGCAGCTTAGCCCCTGGGGCGCAGTATTTT	CASSLAPGAQYF	-	TRBV7-6	TRBJ2-3	-
TGCGCCAGCAGCCCAACCTTGAGGGTTGGTCGGGAGACCCAGTACTTC	CASSPTLRVGRETQYF	-	TRBV5-1	TRBJ2-5	-
TGCGCCAGCAGCCAAGCCAGGGGTTCGGAAAAACTGTTTTTT	CASSQARGSEKLFF	-	TRBV4-1	TRBJ1-4	-
TGCGCCAGCAGCTTAGAACAGCATAATTCACCCCTCCACTTT	CASSLEQHNSPLHF	few	TRBV5-1	TRBJ1-6	-
TGCAGTGCTGGGGACGGACTAGCGGGAACCTCAATCACCTACAATGAGCAGTTCTTC	CSAGDGLAGTSITYNEQFF	few	TRBV20-1	TRBJ2-1	TRBD2
TGCGCCAGCAGCCAACTCCGTGGGGTCCAGGATGGCTACACCTTC	CASSQLRGVQDGYTF	few	TRBV4-3	TRBJ1-2	-
TGTGCCAGCAGCCGTCGGCAGGGGAATGCCACCGGGGAGCTGTTTTTT	CASSRRQGNATGELFF	few	TRBV7-9	TRBJ2-2	-
TGTGCCATCAGTGAGTCTAGGGTTGAGGGGGACATTCAGTACTTC	CAISESRVEGDIQYF	few	TRBV10-3	TRBJ2-4	-
TGTGCCAGCAGCTTCAGGAAACTTTCTTCCCAAGAGACCCAGTACTTC	CASSFRKLSSQETQYF	many	TRBV7-2	TRBJ2-5	-
TGTGCCAGCAGTGAAGACAGTACCTACGAGCAGTACTTC	CASSEDSTYEQYF	-	TRBV6-1	TRBJ2-7	-
TGTGCCAGCAGTTCGTCGACAGGGGGCTATAATGAGCAGTTCTTC	CASSSSTGGYNEQFF	-	TRBV12-3/TRBV12-4	TRBJ2-1	TRBD1
TGTGCCAGCTCAAGTTGGCCTAGCGGGACTATCCAAGAGACCCAGTACTTC	CASSSWPSGTIQETQYF	-	TRBV18	TRBJ2-5	TRBD2
TGTGCCAGCAGTGAAACAGGACGGTTAGCTAACTATGGCTACACCTTC	CASSETGRLANYGYTF	-	TRBV25-1	TRBJ1-2	-
TGTGCCAGCAGTGCGGCCGGGGGGGGCTGGAATGAGCAGTTCTTC	CASSAAGGGWNEQFF	many	TRBV6-4	TRBJ2-1	TRBD2
TGTGCCAGCAGCTTAGTCAACGGGATCGGTGAGCAGTTCTTC	CASSLVNGIGEQFF	-	TRBV7-9	TRBJ2-1	-
TGTGCCAGCACGTTGAGAGGGAAGGAAAAACTGTTTTTT	CASTLRGKEKLFF	few	TRBV6-6	TRBJ1-4	-
TGTGCCAGCAGTTTTCGCTCTGGAAACACCATATATTTT	CASSFRSGNTIYF	-	TRBV27	TRBJ1-3	-
TGTGCCAGCAGCTTAGATGAGGTGGTGGATACGCAGTATTTT	CASSLDEVVDTQYF	-	TRBV11-2	TRBJ2-3	-
TGTGCCAGTAGTCTGCCGGGACGGGGACTCCAAGAGACCCAGTACTTC	CASSLPGRGLQETQYF	-	TRBV19	TRBJ2-5	-
TGTGCCAGCAGTTATGAGGGGGAGTCCAAAAACATTCAGTACTTC	CASSYEGESKNIQYF	once	TRBV28	TRBJ2-4	-
TGTGCCAGCAGCCCCGGGGTGGGGGGCGTCTACGAGCAGTACTTC	CASSPGVGGVYEQYF	-	TRBV7-9	TRBJ2-7	-
TGCAGTGCTCTATCAGGACAGGGGTATGGCTACACCTTC	CSALSGQGYGYTF	many	TRBV20-1	TRBJ1-2	TRBD1